This record looks at one T cell receptor beta chain sequence and its context. This record belongs to a study of CD8 T cells in Susac syndrome. Reverse transcription of roughly 0.5 to 1 ug RNA was performed with random hexamers. immunoSEQ multiplex PCR amplified TCR beta CDR3 across 54 Vbeta, 13 Jbeta. TCRdb reprocessed the immunoSEQ multiplex PCR reads via MiXCR and lists one record per CDR3 protein. The sample has approximately 300,000 distinct CDR3 sequences; 85% are singletons. The TEMRA cells underwent FACS enrichment, while the CD8+ and CD4+ T cells underwent negative isolation. CDR1 is SQVTM, CDR2 ANQGSEA, per germline. The CDR3 contains 11 residues. Between the trimmed V and J ends, which lost 6 bases and 3 bases, there was a span of 8 bases.

This clonotype was obtained from a human donor with multiple sclerosis. The genes are TRBV29-1 and TRBJ1-1; D is ambiguous. Sequencing was done on a sample of CD8+ T cells from PBMCs. This CDR3 is CSVPGYTEAFF. The CDR3 DNA is TGCAGCGTCCCCGGATACACTGAAGCTTTCTTT.